This T cell receptor (beta chain) was retrieved from a study of immune evolution from preneoplasia to lung adenocarcinoma. Notes on the study in general: Top clone share appeared to fall from AAH through AIS, MIA, adenocarcinoma. Highest clonality occurred in KRAS-mutant, not EGFR-mutant or double wild-type, nodules.

H&E slides confirmed each diagnosis, reviewed by two pathologists independently. As to this clone: Its antigen is currently unknown.

J gave up 5 bases and V 11 bases, and 5 bases lay outside the gene matches. The germline V gene encodes CDR1 MDHEN and CDR2 SYDVKM. This CDR3 region has 12 residues. Produced via immunoSEQ multiplex PCR; TCRdb's table is partial and in-frame only. The sample includes fewer than 8,500 clones, 65% to 80% of them seen just once. This sequence joins TRBV28 and TRBJ2-2; 7 bases match TRBD1. This clonotype originated in a person aged 50-70 years with lung adenocarcinoma. The sample comprised FFPE minimally invasive lung adenocarcinoma tissue. The CDR3 nucleotides are TGTGCCGGGAACAGGGGTACCGGGGAGCTGTTTTTT. It specifies CAGNRGTGELFF.